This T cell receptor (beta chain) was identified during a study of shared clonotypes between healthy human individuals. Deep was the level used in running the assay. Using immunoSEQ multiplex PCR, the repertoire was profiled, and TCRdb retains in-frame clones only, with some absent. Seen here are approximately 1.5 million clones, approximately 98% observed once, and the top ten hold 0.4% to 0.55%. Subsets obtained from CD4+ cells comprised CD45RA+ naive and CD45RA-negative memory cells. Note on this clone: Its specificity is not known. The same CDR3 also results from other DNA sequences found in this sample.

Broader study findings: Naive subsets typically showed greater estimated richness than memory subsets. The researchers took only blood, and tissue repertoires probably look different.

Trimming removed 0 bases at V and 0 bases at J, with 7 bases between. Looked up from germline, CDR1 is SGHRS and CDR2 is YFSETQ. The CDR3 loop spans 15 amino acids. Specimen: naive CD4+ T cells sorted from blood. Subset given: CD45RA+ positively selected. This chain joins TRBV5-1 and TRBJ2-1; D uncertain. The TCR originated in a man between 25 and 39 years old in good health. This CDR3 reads CASSLDTSSYNEQFF. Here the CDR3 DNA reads TGCGCCAGCAGCTTGGACACCAGCTCCTACAATGAGCAGTTCTTC.